Following are 30 T cell receptor beta chains from one sample sequenced in a study of shared clonotypes between healthy human individuals. Clones were sequenced by immunoSEQ multiplex PCR, and TCRdb holds only the in-frame ones, with some missing. The sample shows 950,000 to 1,300,000 clones, 60% to 80% of them seen only once. The specimen sequenced was memory CD4+ T cells sorted from blood. Subset reported: CD45RA-negative fraction. The receptors here all came from a man between 18 and 35 years old in good health.

V gene TRBV5-8 combines with J gene TRBJ2-3; D not resolved. Germline V gene data show CDR1 as SGHTS and CDR2 as YDEGEE. The V gene lost 0 bases and the J gene lost 2 bases, with 19 bases spanning the gap. The CDR3 contains 18 residues. The CDR3: CASSLVFALTSSTDTQYF. The CDR3 DNA reads as TGTGCCAGCAGCTTGGTCTTTGCACTCACGAGTTCCACAGATACGCAGTATTTT.

This clone was seen a single time. The rearrangement joins TRBV30 to TRBJ2-7; D might be TRBD2 (5 bases). The CDR3 is 13 amino acids. Trimming pared 4 bases from V and 9 bases from J, leaving 19 bases between. Germline loops: CDR1 GTSNPN, CDR2 SVGIG (reference sequence). CDR3 coding DNA: TGTGCCTGGACCCTAAGGAGGAGCGGTGGGCAGTACTTC. It translates to CAWTLRRSGGQYF.

This clone was seen more than once but under ten times. The chain is built from TRBV5-1 and TRBJ1-4; D uncertain. Germline CDR1 reads SGHRS; CDR2 reads YFSETQ. The CDR3 runs to 13 residues. V was pared by 4 bases and J by 4 bases, with 8 bases between. The CDR3 DNA sequence: TGCGCCAGCAGCAGCGGGGTTAATGAAAAACTGTTTTTT. This encodes CASSSGVNEKLFF.

The rearrangement joins TRBV4-3 to TRBJ2-7, with D possibly being TRBD1 or TRBD2 (5 bases each). Per germline, CDR1 LGHNA and CDR2 YSLEER. Trimming took off 4 bases at V and 6 bases at J, with 16 bases between the two ends. This CDR3 comprises 14 residues. Here the CDR3 DNA reads TGCGCCAGCAGCCCAGGGACCCGCCTAGTCGAGCAGTACTTC. Its protein is CASSPGTRLVEQYF.

The chain employs TRBV5-6 and TRBJ1-6, with TRBD1 matching over 9 bases. V dropped 4 bases and J dropped 5; count of bases not matched to a gene: 7. The CDR3 covers 16 residues. Germline CDR1 and CDR2: SGHDT and YYEEEE. CDR3 coding DNA: TGTGCCAGCAGCCCGGGGACAGGGCGAAATAATTCACCCCTCCACTTT. Its protein is CASSPGTGRNNSPLHF.

This sequence joins TRBV9 and TRBJ2-3; D is perhaps TRBD2 (7 bases). From germline, CDR1 is SGDLS and CDR2 YYNGEE. V gave up 4 bases and J gave up 4 bases, with 19 bases separating them. The CDR3 spans 16 residues. DNA of the CDR3: TGTGCCAGCAGCTTTAGAGAGGGGGGGTCGGCAGATACGCAGTATTTT. Translating it yields CASSFREGGSADTQYF.

The V and J genes are TRBV4-3 and TRBJ2-7; 10 bases map to TRBD1. V lost 0 bases and J lost 5; bases outside the gene matches: 7. The CDR3 contains 16 residues. In germline, CDR1 is LGHNA, CDR2 YSLEER. The CDR3 sequence is CASSQDVGQGVHEQYF. Here the CDR3 DNA reads TGCGCCAGCAGCCAAGATGTTGGACAGGGGGTACACGAGCAGTACTTC.

V usage is TRBV5-4 and J usage is TRBJ2-1; TRBD2 matches at 8 bases. This CDR3 is 15 amino acids long. Losses at the gene ends were 3 bases for V and 5 bases for J; bases not matched to a gene: 7. CDR1 is SGHNT, CDR2 YYREEE, per germline (reference sequence). The CDR3, as DNA: TGTGCCAGCAGCTCCCCCAGCGGGAGAGACAATGAGCAGTTCTTC. It yields the protein CASSSPSGRDNEQFF.

DNA of the CDR3: TGTGCCAGCAGCCGTAGCGGGAGTGAGACCTACGAGCAGTACTTC. Encoded protein: CASSRSGSETYEQYF. The rearrangement uses TRBV7-2 and TRBJ2-7, with 9 positions matching TRBD2. Germline loops: CDR1 SGHTA, CDR2 FQGNSA. The length of the CDR3 is 15 residues. The V segment lost 5 bases and the J segment 2 bases; nucleotides outside the gene matches: 7.

V gene TRBV5-1 combines with J gene TRBJ2-7, with a tentative D call TRBD1 (8 bases). The CDR3 totals 15 residues. Germline-derived CDR1 and CDR2 are SGHRS and YFSETQ. The V and J ends lost 4 bases and 4 bases respectively, with 18 bases between them. The CDR3 bases are TGCGCCAGCAGCATCCTACAGGGGGGGTCTTACGAGCAGTACTTC. Translated: CASSILQGGSYEQYF.

This chain joins TRBV30 and TRBJ1-5; 8 bases agree with TRBD1. The J segment lost 3 bases and the V segment lost 0 bases, leaving 7 bases of the junction unmatched. Germline CDR1 reads GTSNPN; CDR2 reads SVGIG (reference sequence). The CDR3 covers 16 residues. CDR3 residues: CAWSVRQGAFNQPQHF. CDR3 coding DNA: TGTGCCTGGAGTGTAAGGCAGGGGGCCTTCAATCAGCCCCAGCATTTT.

The rearrangement links TRBV7-9 to TRBJ2-2, with a weak D call TRBD2 (6 bases). Trimming removed 6 bases at V and 3 bases at J, with 14 bases between. In germline, CDR1 is SEHNR, CDR2 FQNEAQ (reference sequence). The CDR3 loop spans 15 amino acids. The CDR3 region is CASSQRASDTGELFF. CDR3 bases: TGTGCCAGCAGTCAACGGGCTAGCGACACCGGGGAGCTGTTTTTT.

For the CDR3, the DNA is TGTGCCAGCAGTGCACAGGGGGGCGGCACTGAAGCTTTCTTT. Translation: CASSAQGGGTEAFF. The chain has TRBV6-4 and TRBJ1-1; TRBD1 matches 8 bases. Per the germline V gene, CDR1 is MRHNA and CDR2 is SNTAGT. This CDR3 spans 14 amino acids. J gave up 4 bases and V 4 bases, and 5 bases lay outside the gene matches.

Worth noting for this clone: A read error may be the cause here, since a much bigger clone is one base away. This same CDR3 is encoded by further DNA sequences in the sample. The chain recombines TRBV5-4 with TRBJ2-5, with D possibly matching TRBD2 (6 bases). The CDR3 has 13 amino acids. CDR1 SGHNT and CDR2 YYREEE come from the germline V gene (reference sequence). Trimming cost V 4 bases and J 2 bases, with 9 bases left between them. CDR3 sequence (DNA): TGTGCCAGCAGCCGGGACTCTCAAGAGACCCAGTACTTC. This sequence encodes CASSRDSQETQYF.

The chain combines TRBV9 with TRBJ2-3; 10 positions agree with TRBD2. The V and J ends lost 3 bases and 0 bases, in that order; junction bases with no gene match: 1. Germline V gene data show CDR1 as SGDLS and CDR2 as YYNGEE. This CDR3 has 15 residues. The CDR3 sequence: CASSELAGSTDTQYF. DNA of the CDR3: TGTGCCAGCAGCGAACTAGCGGGGAGCACAGATACGCAGTATTTT.

The table lists this clone with a count of one. CDR3 loop: CASSLLGAWEQYF. CDR3 coding DNA: TGCGCCAGCAGCCTTCTAGGGGCTTGGGAGCAGTACTTC. The chain joins TRBV5-1 to TRBJ2-7, with D perhaps matching TRBD1 (5 bases). Deletions cut 4 bases from V and 7 bases from J, with 15 bases between. Germline V gene data show CDR1 as SGHRS and CDR2 as YFSETQ. This CDR3 is built from 13 residues.

The chain uses TRBV28 and TRBJ2-3; D tentatively reads TRBD1 or TRBD2 (6 bases each). Trimming cost V 5 bases and J 2 bases, with 20 bases left between them. The CDR3 totals 17 residues. Germline CDR1 reads MDHEN; CDR2 reads SYDVKM. DNA for the CDR3: TGTGCCAGCAGTCGGTCGGGATGGGGGGCCGTCACAGATACGCAGTATTTT. It translates to CASSRSGWGAVTDTQYF.

CDR3 sequence (DNA): TGTGCTTTGGAGTCGGGGGCAGGGGGCGGAGAGCAGTTCTTC. This codes for CALESGAGGGEQFF. The V gene is TRBV30, the J gene TRBJ2-1; 8 bases are shared with TRBD1. This CDR3 is 14 amino acids long. The germline V gene has CDR1 GTSNPN and CDR2 SVGIG (reference sequence).

This clone was found once. The chain recombines TRBV10-1 with TRBJ2-3; 7 positions match TRBD2. CDR3 size: 13 residues. The J segment lost 9 bases and the V segment lost 5 bases, leaving 8 bases of the junction unmatched. Per the germline V gene, CDR1 is WNHNN and CDR2 is SYGVQD (reference sequence). CDR3 protein: CASSPASGSTQYF. The CDR3 coding sequence is TGCGCCAGCAGTCCGGCTAGCGGAAGCACGCAGTATTTT.

The chain couples TRBV4-1 to TRBJ1-3; maybe TRBD1 (6 bases). CDR3 size: 18 residues. V was pared by 4 bases and J by 0 bases, with 19 bases between. Germline V gives CDR1 MGHRA, CDR2 YSYEKL. CDR3 loop: CASSLHQPGGSSGNTIYF. For the CDR3, the DNA is TGCGCCAGCAGCCTACACCAACCGGGGGGCAGCTCTGGAAACACCATATATTTT.

This clone was seen a handful of times. The rearrangement joins TRBV6-1 to TRBJ2-2; a possible D gene is TRBD1 (6 bases). The germline V gene encodes CDR1 MNHNS and CDR2 SASEGT. V was cut by 6 bases and J by 7 bases, with 12 bases left in between. The CDR3 consists of 13 residues. CDR3 amino acids: CASSAQGIGELFF. The DNA of the CDR3 is TGTGCCAGCAGCGCACAGGGCATCGGGGAGCTGTTTTTT.

The chain couples TRBV29-1 to TRBJ2-7; 11 positions match TRBD1. J gave up 6 bases and V 5 bases, and 12 bases lay outside the gene matches. Germline loops: CDR1 SQVTM, CDR2 ANQGSEA. The CDR3 consists of 15 residues. The CDR3, as DNA: TGCAGCGTTCGCCCCTCCGGACAGGGGGCGAGCGAGCAGTACTTC. It encodes CSVRPSGQGASEQYF.

The genes are TRBV4-1 and TRBJ2-2, with 9 bases identical to TRBD1. Germline CDR1 is MGHRA and CDR2 is YSYEKL. V trimming: 1 base; J trimming: 4 bases; junction bases outside the gene matches: 7. The CDR3 extends over 17 amino acids. The CDR3 bases are TGCGCCAGCAGCCAAGCTGCCGGGACAGGGTCCACCGGGGAGCTGTTTTTT. Translation: CASSQAAGTGSTGELFF.

This clone showed up just a few times. This rearrangement joins TRBV5-4 to TRBJ1-6, with 9 bases aligning to TRBD1. The ends lost 2 bases at V and 7 bases at J; junction bases unmatched: 7. Germline values: CDR1 SGHNT, CDR2 YYREEE (reference sequence). This CDR3 is 16 amino acids long. The CDR3 nucleotides read TGTGCCAGCAGCTTAGGAGGGACAGGGATAAATTCACCCCTCCACTTT. Translated, it gives CASSLGGTGINSPLHF.

This chain connects TRBV4-1 to TRBJ1-6, with a weak D call TRBD1 (6 bases). Per the germline V gene, CDR1 is MGHRA and CDR2 is YSYEKL. This CDR3 is 15 amino acids long. V lost 6 bases and J 5 bases, leaving 14 bases between the germline ends. DNA for the CDR3: TGCGCCAGCAGGATACAGGGAACGGATAATTCACCCCTCCACTTT. Translating it yields CASRIQGTDNSPLHF.

This clone was counted between two and nine times. Since a much larger clone is just one base distant, this may be a read error. This sample includes further DNA sequences coding for the same CDR3. The J gene is TRBJ1-1, the V gene TRBV11-2; the D is unclear. This CDR3 has 13 amino acids. The germline gives CDR1 SGHAT, CDR2 FQNNGV. V was trimmed by 2 bases and J by 1 base, leaving 5 bases between them. In DNA, the CDR3 is TGTGCCAGCAGCTTACAGGAGAACACTGAAGCTTTCTTT. Protein sequence: CASSLQENTEAFF.

The chain links TRBV5-1 to TRBJ2-7, with D possibly matching TRBD2 (5 bases). V lost 0 bases and J lost 7, with 14 bases in between. Germline V gene data show CDR1 as SGHRS and CDR2 as YFSETQ. This CDR3 is 14 amino acids long. The CDR3 spells CASSLAMGSGEQYF. CDR3 sequence (DNA): TGCGCCAGCAGCTTGGCCATGGGATCGGGGGAGCAGTACTTC. The entire variable domain, with the rest obtained from reference TRBV5-1 and TRBJ2-7, is as follows: KAGVTQTPRYLIKTRGQQVTLSCSPISGHRSVSWYQQTPGQGLQFLFEYFSETQRNKGNFPGRFSGRQFSNSRSEMNVSTLELGDSALYLCASSLAMGSGEQYFGPGTRLTVT.

The chain joins TRBV7-3 to TRBJ2-2; a possible D gene is TRBD2 (6 bases). Per germline, CDR1 SGHTA and CDR2 FQGTGA. With 2 bases removed from V and 1 base from J, the gap between germline ends came to 11 bases. This CDR3 has 16 amino acids. The CDR3: CASSLGAGVNTGELFF. As DNA, the CDR3 is TGTGCCAGCAGCTTAGGAGCGGGTGTGAACACCGGGGAGCTGTTTTTT.

The genes are TRBV12-5 and TRBJ2-2; 7 bases match TRBD2. Looked up from germline, CDR1 is LGHNT and CDR2 is FRNRAP. This CDR3 has 18 residues. Unmatched junction bases numbered 15, after V lost 5 bases and J lost 3 bases. This CDR3 reads CASGTSSGRAGDTGELFF. The CDR3 nucleotides read TGTGCTAGTGGTACCTCGTCGGGGAGGGCCGGTGACACCGGGGAGCTGTTTTTT.

CDR3 loop: CASRLRDEQFF. In DNA, the CDR3 is TGTGCCAGCAGACTTAGGGATGAGCAGTTCTTC. The chain joins TRBV7-9 to TRBJ2-1; the D is unclear. CDR3 length: 11 amino acids. Germline CDR1 and CDR2: SEHNR and FQNEAQ (reference sequence). Trimming pared 6 bases from V and 8 bases from J, leaving 8 bases between. Together with reference TRBV7-9 and TRBJ2-1, the CDR3 gives the full variable domain: DTGVSQNPRHKITKRGQNVTFRCDPISEHNRLYWYRQTLGQGPEFLTYFQNEAQLEKSRLLSDRFSAERPKGSFSTLEIQRTEQGDSAMYLCASRLRDEQFFGPGTRLTVL.